A selection of T cell receptor beta chains follows, all from one sample in a study of blood T cell repertoires in COVID-19. Sequencing used immunoSEQ multiplex PCR; TCRdb keeps in-frame clones, though not all of them. The sample lists around 81,000 clones, roughly 88% occurring once. The specimen sequenced was peripheral blood. These receptors all come from a man between 65 and 79 years old with acute or convalescent COVID-19. Both conserved end residues are part of each CDR3. The order of the fields is D gene, V gene, clone size, J gene, CDR3 protein, CDR3 DNA. The D gene is left open where the match is weak. Expanded clones get a size class; other rows say once, few or many, or leave the size out.

>TRBD1|TRBV10-3|NA|TRBJ1-6
CAISETGAPYNSPLHF
TGTGCCATCAGTGAAACAGGGGCGCCCTATAATTCACCCCTCCACTTT
>TRBD2|TRBV7-8|NA|TRBJ2-7
CASSLDLAGAQYF
TGTGCCAGCAGCTTAGATCTAGCGGGGGCGCAGTACTTC
>NA|TRBV7-9|NA|TRBJ1-3
CASSLDLGAGGNTIYF
TGTGCCAGCAGCTTAGATCTGGGGGCTGGTGGAAACACCATATATTTT
>NA|TRBV28|NA|TRBJ1-1
CASSPQSAPRHTEAFF
TGTGCCAGCAGTCCTCAATCGGCCCCACGACATACTGAAGCTTTCTTT
>TRBD1|TRBV6-2/TRBV6-3|NA|TRBJ1-6
CASSGQGMKNSPLHF
TGTGCCAGCAGTGGACAGGGGATGAAGAATTCACCCCTCCACTTT
>TRBD1|TRBV27|once|TRBJ1-4
CASSFRQGREKLFF
TGTGCCAGCAGTTTTAGACAGGGTCGTGAAAAACTGTTTTTT
>NA|TRBV28|NA|TRBJ1-5
CASSSSSTYSNQPQHF
TGTGCCAGCAGTTCCTCATCCACTTATAGCAATCAGCCCCAGCATTTT
>NA|TRBV30|few|TRBJ1-1
CAWSTGLTEAFF
TGTGCCTGGAGCACAGGGCTCACTGAAGCTTTCTTT
>NA|TRBV10-3|NA|TRBJ2-7
CAISSTSRSSYEQYF
TGTGCCATCAGTTCCACTAGCCGGAGCTCCTACGAGCAGTACTTC
>TRBD2|TRBV3-1/TRBV3-2|NA|TRBJ2-1
CASSQLAGGRNEQFF
TGTGCCAGCAGCCAATTAGCGGGGGGGCGAAATGAGCAGTTCTTC
>NA|TRBV4-1|NA|TRBJ1-2
CASSQEGHPDYGYTF
TGCGCCAGCAGCCAAGAGGGACATCCAGACTATGGCTACACCTTC